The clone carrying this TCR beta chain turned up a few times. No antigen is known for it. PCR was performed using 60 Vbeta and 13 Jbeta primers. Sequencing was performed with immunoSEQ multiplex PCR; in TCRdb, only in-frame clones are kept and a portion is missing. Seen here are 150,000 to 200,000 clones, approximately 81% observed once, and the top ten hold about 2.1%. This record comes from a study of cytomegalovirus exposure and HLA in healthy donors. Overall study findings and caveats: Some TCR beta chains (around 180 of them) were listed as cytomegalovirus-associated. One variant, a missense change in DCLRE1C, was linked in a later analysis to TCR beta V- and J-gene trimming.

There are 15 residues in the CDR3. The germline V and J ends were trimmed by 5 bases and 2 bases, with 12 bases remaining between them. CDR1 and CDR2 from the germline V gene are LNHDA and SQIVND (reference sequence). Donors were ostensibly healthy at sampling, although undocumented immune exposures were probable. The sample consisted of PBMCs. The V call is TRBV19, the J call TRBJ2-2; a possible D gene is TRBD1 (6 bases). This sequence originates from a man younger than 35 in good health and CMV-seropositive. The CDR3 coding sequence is TGTGCCAGTAGTCTTCGGACAGCCAACACCGGGGAGCTGTTTTTT. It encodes CASSLRTANTGELFF.